The source of this T cell receptor beta chain is a study of glioma-infiltrating T cells. Using RNA template, CDR3s of TCR alpha and beta were amplified with iRepertoire arm-PCR. One-step reverse transcription and amplification started from about 100-400 ng of tissue mRNA or PBMC total RNA. Using its own MiXCR run on the multiplex PCR reads, TCRdb lists one record per CDR3 protein. The profile shows 150,000 to 200,000 distinct CDR3 sequences, over 25% of them singletons. This clonotype was picked up a small number of times. Its antigen is not known. Study-wide results and limits: Non-neoplastic patients had below-expected tissue-blood divergence, while all gliomas exceeded expectation. Tissue and blood shared very few CDR3 sequences.

With V trimmed by 4 bases and J by 3 bases, 4 bases remained unmatched. Germline CDR1 SEHNR, CDR2 FQNEAQ (reference sequence). The CDR3 totals 14 residues. The sample was glioma tissue, nonneoplastic brain tissue, or PBMCs (not recorded which). The chain uses TRBV7-9 and TRBJ2-7, with 9 bases that match TRBD2. The source of this sequence is a human donor with low-grade glioma or glioblastoma, undergoing nonglioma brain surgery, or in good health (not recorded which). The CDR3 protein is CASSSLAGDYEQYF. Written as DNA, the CDR3 is TGTGCCAGCAGCTCTTTAGCGGGAGACTACGAGCAGTACTTC.